This T cell receptor (beta chain) emerged from a study of T cells in localized non-small cell lung cancer (dated by TCRdb to 2018 to 2020). Notes on the research overall: Comparing tumors with uninvolved tumor-adjacent lungs, the study looked at the T cell repertoires of over 200 patients with early-stage NSCLC. The cohort was made up of hundreds of treatment-naive NSCLC patients whose localized lung tumors had been resected. A mean age of about 66 years was recorded for the NSCLC patients, of whom around 120 were male and about a hundred were female. What the work shows at the level of the full study, not this receptor alone: Uninvolved tumor-adjacent lung showed the highest T cell clonality, higher than tumor, which suggests more focused antigenic responses in the uninvolved tumor-adjacent lung. Of the top 100 tumor clones, a median of approximately 60 were detected in paired uninvolved adjacent lung; around 27 were also among that lung's top 100. Since the design was exploratory, TCR variables were selected using unadjusted p-values with no false-discovery rate correction. Higher T cell density in blood was associated with longer overall survival, whereas higher clonality in adjacent lung was associated with shorter survival. Because multi-region tumor sequencing was not done, intratumor heterogeneity could not be ruled out.

On this clone itself: The antigen it recognizes is unknown. One base away there is no much larger clone; base qualities are not given.

Its CDR3 holds 14 amino acids, cysteine through phenylalanine. CDR3 DNA is the only sequence kept; it has 42 bases, read in frame from the first base. From the germline V gene, CDR1 is MNHEY and CDR2 is SVGAGI. V loses 0 bases, J loses 4 bases, and the germline ends lie 7 bases apart. The immunoSEQ Assay was used to sequence TCR beta CDR3 regions from DNA. From the authors' description of their analysis: T cell density was computed as TCR beta template counts normalized to usable DNA estimated by amplifying housekeeping genes. Richness was estimated using the preseqR package, with extrapolation to 400,000 templates for PBMC samples and to 120,000 templates for tissue samples. Clonality was calculated as one minus Pielou's evenness. Tissue-enriched TCRs were identified by differential abundance testing using productive amino-acid clonotypes, minimum total count 5 and alpha 0.1. The Jaccard Index and the Morisita Overlap Index were used to measure how much the repertoires overlapped between compartments. GLIPH grouped TCR beta CDR3s together with public tetramer-defined viral CDR3s, and a viral motif had to include at least three viral sequences and show V-gene enrichment. The table was pulled from immuneACCESS by TCRdb, which kept in-frame rearrangements only. Such tables lose some clones; where checked, under half of the loss comes from unresolved V genes, and the rest has no known cause. From that table come the V and J calls and clone size; the DNA was used to work out D and trimming. The sample records 20,000 to 25,000 clones, roughly 84% of which are singletons. The ten top clones hold around 28% of the sample.

At diagnosis, peripheral blood, uninvolved tumor-adjacent lung and tumor were collected and stored as a combination of fresh-frozen and FFPE material. For TCR repertoire profiling, blood samples were analyzed in the form of peripheral blood mononuclear cells. The clonotype was recovered from a male donor older than 55 with stage I squamous cell lung carcinoma. The source was peripheral blood, collected before any cancer treatment. Recombination connected TRBV6-5 to TRBJ1-5; TRBD1 is a possible D gene, resting on 5 matching bases. DNA sequence: TGTGCCAGCAGTTACTCTGGGGGAAATCAGCCCCAGCATTTT. This encodes CASSYSGGNQPQHF.